The 5 T cell receptor beta chains below come from one sample, sequenced in a study of blood T cell repertoires in COVID-19. Sequencing used immunoSEQ multiplex PCR; TCRdb keeps in-frame clones, though not all of them. The sample includes some 100,000 clones, just under 80% seen only once; the top ten take under 20%. The sequenced sample consisted of peripheral blood. The receptors originated from a human donor in a cohort sampled during active COVID-19.

The chain joins TRBV18 to TRBJ2-7; the D gene is possibly TRBD1 (5 bases). There are 14 residues in the CDR3. Germline V gene sequence: CDR1 KGHSH, CDR2 LQKENI. V lost 2 bases and J lost 3, with 11 bases in between. This CDR3 is CASSPTTGNYEQYF. CDR3 DNA sequence: TGTGCCAGCTCACCAACAACAGGTAACTACGAGCAGTACTTC.

V is TRBV19 and J is TRBJ1-5; D unclear. CDR3 length: 13 amino acids. The germline gives CDR1 LNHDA, CDR2 SQIVND (reference sequence). Trimming removed 8 bases at V and 7 bases at J, with 15 bases between. Here the CDR3 reads CASRLEIMQPQHF. CDR3 DNA sequence: TGTGCCAGTCGGCTGGAGATAATGCAGCCCCAGCATTTT.

J is TRBJ2-7 and V is TRBV28, with a tentative D call TRBD1 (6 bases). V lost 6 bases and J lost 4, with 19 bases in between. Germline V gene data show CDR1 as MDHEN and CDR2 as SYDVKM. The length of the CDR3 is 15 residues. The DNA for the CDR3 is TGTGCCAGCAGGGGGGCAGTGGGCCGGGGTTACGAGCAGTACTTC. This encodes CASRGAVGRGYEQYF.

This chain connects TRBV5-1 to TRBJ2-1; TRBD2 aligns across 11 bases. V lost 4 bases and J lost 4; bases outside the gene matches: 4. The CDR3 contains 15 residues. Germline V gene lookup returns CDR1 SGHRS and CDR2 YFSETQ. CDR3 loop: CASSKGLADYNEQFF. The DNA for the CDR3 is TGCGCCAGCAGCAAGGGACTAGCGGATTACAATGAGCAGTTCTTC.

The chain combines TRBV27 with TRBJ2-3, with TRBD2 matching 7 bases. Germline-derived CDR1 and CDR2 are MNHEY and SMNVEV (reference sequence). The J segment lost 3 bases and the V segment lost 5 bases, leaving 11 bases of the junction unmatched. The CDR3 is 16 residues long. The CDR3 reads CASSSAAGRSTDTQYF. CDR3 DNA: TGTGCCAGCAGTAGCGCAGCGGGGAGAAGTACAGATACGCAGTATTTT.